The 31 T cell receptor beta chains below come from one sample, sequenced in a study of radiation and T cells in renal cell carcinoma. Time point in this sample: baseline pretreatment blood. Stated treatment: 15 Gy SBRT to primary tumor, nephrectomy 4 weeks later. Libraries were prepared by immunoSEQ multiplex PCR; TCRdb keeps only in-frame clonotypes and omits some of them. The profile shows approximately 110,000 clones, roughly 85% of them singletons. The specimen was blood, collected from a patient whose treatment included radiotherapy and nephrectomy. The receptors were gathered from a woman aged 60 to 75 with renal cell carcinoma.

The chain recombines TRBV5-1 with TRBJ2-5; possibly TRBD1 for D (5 bases). CDR3 length: 15 residues. Trimming pared 6 bases from V and 3 bases from J, leaving 18 bases between. The germline gives CDR1 SGHRS, CDR2 YFSETQ. The CDR3 DNA reads TGCGCCAGCACCCTCCGGGCAGGGCGCGAAGAGACCCAGTACTTC. It specifies CASTLRAGREETQYF.

Here the CDR3 DNA reads TGTGCCAGCAGCCAAGATCGAGGGGTTAGCACAGATACGCAGTATTTT. This gives the protein CASSQDRGVSTDTQYF. The chain recombines TRBV14 with TRBJ2-3; the D gene could be TRBD1 or TRBD2 (5 bases each). V lost 0 bases, J lost 0 bases, and 10 bases lay in between. This CDR3 comprises 16 residues. Germline CDR1 SGHDN, CDR2 FVKESK.

The gene calls are TRBV10-3 and TRBJ1-1, with D unresolved. The CDR3 has 14 residues. Between the trimmed V and J ends, which lost 10 bases and 1 base, there was a span of 16 bases. From germline, CDR1 is ENHRY and CDR2 SYGVKD. The CDR3 DNA follows: TGTGCCACCGGAGGGATGGGCCCGAACACTGAAGCTTTCTTT. Protein: CATGGMGPNTEAFF.

The V and J genes are TRBV5-1 and TRBJ2-6; no reliable D call. Trimming pared 4 bases from V and 0 bases from J, leaving 14 bases between. Germline values: CDR1 SGHRS, CDR2 YFSETQ. The length of the CDR3 is 17 residues. This CDR3 is CASSPQIGPSGANVLTF. The DNA for the CDR3 is TGCGCCAGCAGCCCCCAGATAGGGCCCTCTGGGGCCAACGTCCTGACTTTC.

The rearrangement uses TRBV4-1 and TRBJ1-4, with TRBD1 matching 7 bases. Per germline, CDR1 MGHRA and CDR2 YSYEKL. V was pared by 1 base and J by 5 bases, with 10 bases of the junction left unmatched. The CDR3 has 17 amino acids. CDR3 sequence: CASSQATGAGGNEKLFF. For the CDR3, the DNA is TGCGCCAGCAGCCAAGCCACAGGGGCTGGGGGGAATGAAAAACTGTTTTTT.

The gene calls are TRBV18 and TRBJ2-7, with a weak D call TRBD2 (5 bases). Germline lookup yields CDR1 KGHSH and CDR2 LQKENI. Trimming removed 5 bases from V and 4 bases from J, with 12 bases in between. The CDR3 has 13 amino acids. In DNA, the CDR3 is TGTGCCAGCTCAGAGCCGGGATATTACGAGCAGTACTTC. Amino acids: CASSEPGYYEQYF.

This chain joins TRBV9 and TRBJ2-1, with TRBD2 matching over 9 bases. Germline CDR1 and CDR2: SGDLS and YYNGEE. This CDR3 region has 16 residues. Trimming cost V 0 bases and J 8 bases; bases outside gene matches: 9. CDR3 DNA: TGTGCCAGCAGCGTAGGTAGCGGGAGAAACTCCGATGAGCAGTTCTTC. Protein product: CASSVGSGRNSDEQFF. The full variable domain, its missing parts supplied by reference TRBV9 and TRBJ2-1, is DSGVTQTPKHLITATGQRVTLRCSPRSGDLSVYWYQQSLDQGLQFLIQYYNGEERAKGNILERFSAQQFPDLHSELNLSSLELGDSALYFCASSVGSGRNSDEQFFGPGTRLTVL.

The gene calls are TRBV5-4 and TRBJ2-1; D is possibly TRBD1 or TRBD2 (5 bases each). This CDR3 is built from 16 residues. Per the germline V gene, CDR1 is SGHNT and CDR2 is YYREEE (reference sequence). Trimming took 1 base from V and 3 from J, leaving 14 bases between them. The CDR3 spells CASSLSGASIYNEQFF. The CDR3 nucleotides are TGTGCCAGCAGCTTGTCCGGGGCTAGTATCTACAATGAGCAGTTCTTC.

The chain combines TRBV19 with TRBJ1-4; 9 bases align to TRBD1. Trimming cost V 8 bases and J 4 bases; bases outside gene matches: 8. The CDR3 loop spans 15 amino acids. CDR1 is LNHDA and CDR2 is SQIVND in the germline V gene (reference sequence). CDR3 bases: TGTGCCAGTCGAGTAGGGACAGGGAATAATGAAAAACTGTTTTTT. Translation: CASRVGTGNNEKLFF.

The chain couples TRBV7-9 to TRBJ1-1; D gene uncertain. CDR3 length: 15 amino acids. Per germline, CDR1 SEHNR and CDR2 FQNEAQ (reference sequence). Trimming took off 2 bases at V and 7 bases at J, with 17 bases between the two ends. CDR3 protein: CASSLLGQISIEAFF. The CDR3 DNA sequence: TGTGCCAGCAGCTTATTGGGCCAGATCTCAATTGAAGCTTTCTTT.

This clone has more than one count but fewer than ten. This chain connects TRBV5-6 to TRBJ2-1; a weak D match, TRBD2 (5 bases). Trimming took 0 bases from V and 7 from J, leaving 11 bases between them. The CDR3 extends over 14 amino acids. The germline gives CDR1 SGHDT, CDR2 YYEEEE. This chain's CDR3 is CASSLGGSGNEQFF. CDR3 sequence (DNA): TGTGCCAGCAGCTTGGGAGGCTCGGGGAATGAGCAGTTCTTC.

The chain employs TRBV6-1 and TRBJ2-7; 14 bases agree with TRBD2. The CDR3 has 15 amino acids. J gave up 6 bases and V 6 bases, and 7 bases lay outside the gene matches. Per the germline V gene, CDR1 is MNHNS and CDR2 is SASEGT. As DNA, the CDR3 is TGTGCCAGCAGGCCTCCGGGACTAGCGGGAGCCGAGCAGTACTTC. Translation gives CASRPPGLAGAEQYF.

The genes are TRBV11-2 and TRBJ2-5; no definite D call. Germline assignment: CDR1 SGHAT and CDR2 FQNNGV. Trimming shortened V by 2 bases and J by 2 bases, and 12 bases separated the two germline ends. The CDR3 contains 15 residues. CDR3 coding DNA: TGTGCCAGCAGCTTATCCGCGACATATCAAGAGACCCAGTACTTC. Protein: CASSLSATYQETQYF.

The V call is TRBV11-2, the J call TRBJ2-5; 8 nucleotides match TRBD2. V trimming: 1 base; J trimming: 0 bases; junction bases outside the gene matches: 4. The CDR3 spans 16 residues. In germline, CDR1 is SGHAT, CDR2 FQNNGV. The CDR3 is CASSLVGGGYQETQYF. The CDR3 nucleotides read TGTGCCAGCAGCTTAGTTGGCGGGGGGTACCAAGAGACCCAGTACTTC.

This clone has just a few counts. This chain joins TRBV14 and TRBJ2-3; the D gene is possibly TRBD2 (6 bases). V shed 4 bases and J shed 4 bases, with 12 bases lying between them. The germline gives CDR1 SGHDN, CDR2 FVKESK. The CDR3 runs to 14 residues. In DNA, the CDR3 is TGTGCCAGCAGCCTACTAGCTTTGGCAGATACGCAGTATTTT. As protein: CASSLLALADTQYF.

This chain uses TRBV9 with TRBJ2-5, with TRBD2 identical over 8 bases. The J segment lost 2 bases and the V segment lost 0 bases, leaving 6 bases of the junction unmatched. The CDR3 totals 16 residues. CDR1 and CDR2 from the germline V gene are SGDLS and YYNGEE. CDR3 sequence: CASSVGGSGEQETQYF. The CDR3 nucleotides read TGTGCCAGCAGCGTAGGAGGTAGCGGGGAACAAGAGACCCAGTACTTC.

The rearrangement joins TRBV2 to TRBJ1-6, with TRBD1 matching over 7 bases. The CDR3 sequence is 15 residues long. Germline assignment: CDR1 SNHLY and CDR2 FYNNEI. Germline trimming cut 10 bases from V and 7 bases from J; bases unmatched to any gene: 13. The CDR3 reads CANSLKGARNSPLHF. As DNA, the CDR3 is TGTGCCAACTCTCTCAAGGGGGCCCGGAATTCACCCCTCCACTTT.

The chain is built from TRBV6-5 and TRBJ2-2; no clear D. The CDR3 spans 15 residues. Germline CDR1 reads MNHEY; CDR2 reads SVGAGI. Deletions cut 0 bases from V and 4 bases from J, with 9 bases between. The CDR3 reads CASSYSRTTTGELFF. The CDR3 DNA is TGTGCCAGCAGTTACTCGCGGACGACCACCGGGGAGCTGTTTTTT.

The chain is built from TRBV28 and TRBJ1-5; D remains unclear. The CDR3 length is 15 residues. In germline, CDR1 is MDHEN, CDR2 SYDVKM. The ends were cut back, 7 bases at V and 2 bases at J, with 15 bases in the middle. CDR3 protein: CASNRPIVGNQPQHF. Written as DNA, the CDR3 is TGTGCCAGCAATCGTCCCATAGTCGGCAATCAGCCCCAGCATTTT.

CDR3 region: CASSGGLAADTQYF. The CDR3 DNA follows: TGCGCCAGCAGTGGGGGACTAGCTGCAGATACGCAGTATTTT. The rearrangement joins TRBV5-1 to TRBJ2-3; 9 nucleotides line up with TRBD2. J was trimmed by 4 bases and V by 5 bases; bases with no gene match: 5. Germline CDR1 and CDR2: SGHRS and YFSETQ. The CDR3 covers 14 residues. The entire variable domain, with the rest obtained from reference TRBV5-1 and TRBJ2-3, is as follows: KAGVTQTPRYLIKTRGQQVTLSCSPISGHRSVSWYQQTPGQGLQFLFEYFSETQRNKGNFPGRFSGRQFSNSRSEMNVSTLELGDSALYLCASSGGLAADTQYFGPGTRLTVL.

This clone was seen a single time. The chain recombines TRBV11-2 with TRBJ2-3; D unclear. V lost 5 bases, J lost 8 bases, and 8 bases lay in between. The CDR3 contains 11 residues. CDR1 SGHAT and CDR2 FQNNGV come from the germline V gene. The CDR3 here is CASSPQVTQYF. The CDR3 DNA follows: TGTGCCAGCAGCCCTCAGGTTACGCAGTATTTT.

The chain links TRBV4-2 to TRBJ1-1, with 8 bases that match TRBD1. Unmatched junction bases numbered 5, after V lost 5 bases and J lost 6 bases. The CDR3 runs 13 residues. Germline V gene data show CDR1 as LGHNA and CDR2 as YNFKEQ. The CDR3 reads CASSYRGSPEAFF. The DNA of the CDR3 is TGTGCCAGCAGCTACAGGGGGAGCCCTGAAGCTTTCTTT.

The rearrangement uses TRBV9 and TRBJ2-7; 11 nucleotides line up with TRBD2. The CDR3 consists of 15 residues. The junction had 6 bases not matched to a gene; V was cut back by 3 bases and J by 4 bases. Germline CDR1 is SGDLS and CDR2 is YYNGEE. The CDR3 DNA sequence: TGTGCCAGCAGCGGAACTAGCGGGAGTGGATACGAGCAGTACTTC. This codes for CASSGTSGSGYEQYF.

The chain combines TRBV5-1 with TRBJ2-1; D is possibly TRBD1 (5 bases). Trimming took off 4 bases at V and 0 bases at J, with 11 bases between the two ends. Germline-derived CDR1 and CDR2 are SGHRS and YFSETQ. The CDR3 covers 15 residues. Here the CDR3 DNA reads TGCGCCAGCAGCCCAGGGCTCAGCTCCTACAATGAGCAGTTCTTC. This encodes CASSPGLSSYNEQFF.

This rearrangement joins TRBV15 to TRBJ1-1, with 8 bases identical to TRBD1. The CDR3 extends over 15 amino acids. V trimming: 1 base; J trimming: 2 bases; junction bases outside the gene matches: 3. Germline V gene data show CDR1 as LNHNV and CDR2 as YYDKDF (reference sequence). This CDR3 is CATSRGGQGNTEAFF. For the CDR3, the DNA is TGTGCCACCAGCAGAGGCGGACAGGGAAACACTGAAGCTTTCTTT.

The chain is built from TRBV7-3 and TRBJ1-2, with a weak D call TRBD1 (5 bases). V lost 6 bases and J lost 4, with 18 bases in between. Germline CDR1 SGHTA, CDR2 FQGTGA. CDR3 length equals 15 residues. CDR3 in amino acids: CASSPQGSGGYGYTF. The CDR3 DNA reads as TGTGCCAGCAGTCCCCAGGGTTCTGGAGGCTATGGCTACACCTTC.

The chain is built from TRBV6-1 and TRBJ2-4; 9 bases agree with TRBD2. CDR3 length: 18 residues. Germline CDR1 reads MNHNS; CDR2 reads SASEGT. V shed 0 bases and J 1 base; nucleotides not matched to a gene: 7. CDR3: CASSEARLSGGAKNIQYF. CDR3 nucleotide sequence: TGTGCCAGCAGTGAAGCGAGGTTGAGCGGGGGGGCCAAAAACATTCAGTACTTC.

This sequence joins TRBV6-1 and TRBJ1-6, with 8 bases matching TRBD1. Germline CDR1 MNHNS, CDR2 SASEGT. The CDR3 consists of 14 residues. V lost 5 bases, J lost 14 bases, and 11 bases stayed unmatched. The CDR3 here is CASSPGQEGSSLHF. The CDR3 region has the DNA TGTGCCAGCAGTCCGGGACAGGAAGGGTCATCCCTCCACTTT.

The rearrangement links TRBV2 to TRBJ2-5, with 8 positions matching TRBD2. The CDR3 covers 16 residues. Germline trimming cut 2 bases from V and 9 bases from J; bases unmatched to any gene: 14. Germline V gene lookup returns CDR1 SNHLY and CDR2 FYNNEI. The CDR3 loop is CASSEFLTPVGGAQYF. The CDR3 DNA reads as TGTGCCAGCAGTGAATTTTTGACACCGGTCGGGGGGGCCCAGTACTTC.

This clone has only a few counts. J is TRBJ1-3 and V is TRBV5-6; no reliable D call. Germline CDR1 SGHDT, CDR2 YYEEEE. CDR3 length equals 13 residues. V shed 4 bases and J shed 3 bases, with 8 bases lying between them. CDR3 in amino acids: CASSLEVGNTIYF. DNA of the CDR3: TGTGCCAGCAGCCTAGAGGTTGGAAACACCATATATTTT.

The V and J genes are TRBV28 and TRBJ1-2; 7 bases match TRBD1. The ends lost 6 bases at V and 1 base at J; junction bases unmatched: 8. In germline, CDR1 is MDHEN, CDR2 SYDVKM. CDR3 length equals 15 residues. The CDR3 DNA reads as TGTGCCAGCAGGCCTCCGGGACAGCTTAACTATGGCTACACCTTC. Translating gives CASRPPGQLNYGYTF.